This TCR beta chain was identified during a study of T cell changes during pregnancy in multiple sclerosis. Sequenced by immunoSEQ multiplex PCR; TCRdb stores in-frame clones only, minus some. This table has roughly 93,000 clones, around 93% appearing once. The CDR3 length is 17 residues. The germline gives CDR1 SGHTA, CDR2 FQGNSA. V lost 1 base to trimming and J lost 7 bases; unmatched junction nucleotides: 11. This receptor was obtained from a female donor with multiple sclerosis, enrolled in a pregnancy study. Sample: peripheral blood, taken before pregnancy. The chain recombines TRBV7-2 with TRBJ2-1, with 9 bases aligning to TRBD1. CDR3 sequence reads: CASSLVFTGGARNEQFF. CDR3 nucleotide sequence: TGTGCCAGCAGCTTAGTTTTTACAGGGGGCGCGAGAAATGAGCAGTTCTTC.